This T cell receptor beta chain was identified in a study of blood T cell repertoires in COVID-19. Study at large: Acute-phase and convalescent COVID-19 samples originated in the United States, Italy and Spain.

The protocol was immunoSEQ multiplex PCR, while the TCRdb copy is restricted to in-frame clones and leaves out a portion. The sample consists of 250,000 to 300,000 clones, 70% to 90% of them appearing once. V gave up 4 bases and J gave up 4 bases; unmatched junction bases: 6. The V gene's germline CDR1 is SGHRS and CDR2 YFSETQ. This CDR3 has 16 residues. This clone has a handful of counts. Source material: PBMCs or T cells enriched from blood (not recorded which). This sequence was found in a man aged 18-30 years who had recovered from COVID-19. The rearrangement uses TRBV5-1 and TRBJ2-5; 14 bases agree with TRBD2. CDR3: CASSPTSGRAVETQYF. DNA of the CDR3: TGCGCCAGCAGCCCGACTAGCGGGAGGGCCGTAGAGACCCAGTACTTC.